The present T cell receptor beta chain was sequenced within a study of T-cell memory formation after mild COVID-19. General study points: Clones that contracted clustered mainly in CM and EM if CD4+ and in EMRA if CD8+.

Worth noting for this clonotype: The antigen is undetermined.

The CDR3 sequence is 16 residues long. Trimming removed 7 bases from V and 9 bases from J; junction bases left unmatched: 15. The V gene's germline CDR1 is SEHNR and CDR2 FQNEAQ (reference sequence). From 5'RACE with constant-segment primers came TCR alpha and TCR beta cDNA libraries that carried sample barcodes and UMIs. TCRdb reanalysed the 5' RACE reads using MiXCR and keeps one entry per CDR3 protein. The sample lists 200,000 to 250,000 distinct CDR3 sequences; 9.4% were seen once. Sequencing was done on a sample of PBMCs or a T cell subset sorted from them (not recorded which). The genes are TRBV7-9 and TRBJ1-6; 7 bases fit TRBD1. The sequence was obtained from a man younger than 30 who had mild COVID-19 (a few samples of this study predate the infection). Cell type and time point are not known. As DNA, the CDR3 is TGTGCCAGCAAAGCTCACAGGACAGGCCTGGTTTCACCCCTCCACTTT. Its translation is CASKAHRTGLVSPLHF.